This T cell receptor beta chain appears in the sequencing data of a study of shared clonotypes between healthy human individuals. In the study overall: Per-donor plates numbered three CD4 naive, three CD4 memory, two CD8 naive and one CD8 memory. Study-level findings and limits: Estimated richness values were generally larger in naive subsets than in memory subsets. Approximately 5% was the fraction of naive CD4 clonotypes found shared across several donors.

Across several immunoSEQ plates, the genomic DNA of each subset was split evenly. Sequencing was performed with immunoSEQ multiplex PCR; in TCRdb, only in-frame clones are kept and a portion is missing. Of some 790,000 clones in the sample, roughly 72% are singletons; the top ten hold over 1.5%. This CDR3 is built from 16 residues. Germline trimming cut 0 bases from V and 0 bases from J; bases unmatched to any gene: 1. Germline values: CDR1 SEHNR, CDR2 FQNEAQ (reference sequence). With regard to this clone: Antigen unknown.

V and J are TRBV7-9 and TRBJ2-3, with 9 nucleotides matching TRBD1. The clonotype was recovered from a woman in her 30s in good health. The sample comprised memory CD4+ T cells sorted from blood. The subset was: CD45RA-negative fraction. CDR3 protein: CASSLAGTGSTDTQYF. DNA for the CDR3: TGTGCCAGCAGCTTAGCAGGGACAGGGAGCACAGATACGCAGTATTTT.